The 21 T cell receptor beta chains listed next were all sequenced from one sample in a study of CD8+ T cells in alopecia areata. cDNA serving as the sequencing template came from extracted, reverse transcribed RNA. Only in-frame clones appear in the TCRdb table, and some are missing; sequencing was by immunoSEQ multiplex PCR. The sample yields about 210,000 clones, 50% to 70% seen once. Stated treatment: oral pan-JAK inhibitor, 5-10 mg twice daily. Source: CD4+ T cells sorted from blood, taken at week 4, from a patient treated with tofacitinib. The receptors here all came from a human donor with alopecia areata.

The rearrangement joins TRBV7-9 to TRBJ2-7, with no clear D. CDR1 SEHNR and CDR2 FQNEAQ come from the germline V gene (reference sequence). Trimming shortened V by 3 bases and J by 4 bases, and 10 bases separated the two germline ends. This CDR3 has 13 residues. In nucleotides, the CDR3 is TGTGCCAGCAGCTTTGGACGGCAGTACGAGCAGTACTTC. As protein: CASSFGRQYEQYF.

The genes are TRBV25-1 and TRBJ1-4, with 10 bases fitting TRBD1. The V gene's germline CDR1 is MGHDK and CDR2 SYGVNS. This CDR3 region has 14 residues. Trimming cost V 7 bases and J 11 bases; bases outside gene matches: 10. CDR3 nucleotides: TGTGCCAGCATGCCGGGGACAGGGGCCGTGAAACTGTTTTTT. Translated, it gives CASMPGTGAVKLFF.

The count of this clone is one. The chain couples TRBV5-1 to TRBJ1-1, with D possibly being TRBD1 (5 bases). The germline CDR1 and CDR2 sequences are SGHRS and YFSETQ. Deletions cut 4 bases from V and 4 bases from J, with 17 bases between. The CDR3 spans 15 residues. In DNA form, the CDR3 reads TGCGCCAGCAGCGGCAAGGAGGGAGGGGCCACTGAAGCTTTCTTT. It translates to CASSGKEGGATEAFF.

The chain links TRBV9 to TRBJ2-2, with D unresolved. V was trimmed by 5 bases and J by 2 bases, leaving 7 bases between them. Germline CDR1 SGDLS, CDR2 YYNGEE. The CDR3 spans 13 residues. This CDR3 is CASRGSNTGELFF. The CDR3 DNA sequence: TGTGCCAGCAGGGGAAGCAACACCGGGGAGCTGTTTTTT. The full variable domain, in which reference TRBV9 and TRBJ2-2 provide the parts outside the CDR3, is DSGVTQTPKHLITATGQRVTLRCSPRSGDLSVYWYQQSLDQGLQFLIQYYNGEERAKGNILERFSAQQFPDLHSELNLSSLELGDSALYFCASRGSNTGELFFGEGSRLTVL.

The V gene is TRBV4-3, the J gene TRBJ1-6; D not resolved. The CDR3 runs 16 residues. The germline V and J ends were trimmed by 0 bases and 9 bases, with 15 bases remaining between them. Germline CDR1 reads LGHNA; CDR2 reads YSLEER. The CDR3 spells CASSQDPPSRSSPLHF. As DNA, the CDR3 is TGCGCCAGCAGCCAAGATCCTCCCTCAAGGAGTTCACCCCTCCACTTT.

The genes are TRBV7-8 and TRBJ2-4; 7 bases agree with TRBD2. Germline values: CDR1 SGHVS, CDR2 FQNEAQ. V was clipped by 2 bases and J by 8 bases; unmatched bases: 6. This CDR3 is 14 amino acids long. CDR3 DNA: TGTGCCAGCAGCTTAAGCGTTGGGGGGGACATTCAGTACTTC. Its protein is CASSLSVGGDIQYF. Looking up the rest from reference TRBV7-8 and TRBJ2-4 gives the full variable domain: GAGVSQSPRYKVAKRGQDVALRCDPISGHVSLFWYQQALGQGPEFLTYFQNEAQLDKSGLPSDRFFAERPEGSVSTLKIQRTQQEDSAVYLCASSLSVGGDIQYFGAGTRLSVL.

This clone was detected once. This rearrangement joins TRBV25-1 to TRBJ1-2, with D tentatively TRBD1 (5 bases). In germline, CDR1 is MGHDK, CDR2 SYGVNS. Deletions cut 1 base from V and 7 bases from J, with 13 bases between. The CDR3 covers 14 residues. CDR3 DNA sequence: TGTGCCAGCAGTGAATCAGCAGGGAGGATTGGCTACACCTTC. Translation gives CASSESAGRIGYTF.

This chain uses TRBV11-2 with TRBJ1-6; the match to TRBD1 covers 7 bases. The CDR3 is 15 amino acids. J gave up 7 bases and V 1 base, and 4 bases lay outside the gene matches. CDR1 SGHAT and CDR2 FQNNGV come from the germline V gene. The CDR3 region is CASSLGTGLNSPLHF. The CDR3 coding sequence is TGTGCCAGCAGCTTAGGGACAGGACTAAATTCACCCCTCCACTTT.

This chain joins TRBV23-1 and TRBJ1-1; 7 bases are shared with TRBD1. TRBV23-1 is marked as an open reading frame, function uncertain. This CDR3 region has 16 residues. The J segment lost 4 bases and the V segment lost 4 bases, leaving 12 bases of the junction unmatched. CDR3 bases: TGCGCCAGCAGTCGGGGGGACAGCTTCACGATCACTGAAGCTTTCTTT. Amino acids: CASSRGDSFTITEAFF.

The chain combines TRBV7-2 with TRBJ2-5; D gene unclear. Germline V CDR1 and CDR2: SGHTA, FQGNSA. This CDR3 comprises 13 residues. V lost 1 base, J lost 2 bases, and 5 bases lay in between. DNA of the CDR3: TGTGCCAGCAGCTTAGGCTGGCAAGAGACCCAGTACTTC. This translates into CASSLGWQETQYF.

This clone was observed once. This chain joins TRBV30 and TRBJ2-2; D remains unclear. CDR1 and CDR2 from the germline V gene are GTSNPN and SVGIG (reference sequence). The CDR3 runs 14 residues. The V end was cut by 2 bases, the J end by 2 bases, with 9 bases between. The CDR3, as DNA: TGTGCCTGGAGTAGGATCGCAAACACCGGGGAGCTGTTTTTT. Encoded protein: CAWSRIANTGELFF.

This clone was seen a few times. The chain combines TRBV6-5 with TRBJ2-3, with D uncertain. Germline CDR1 and CDR2: MNHEY and SVGAGI. This CDR3 has 13 residues. The V end lost 4 bases, the J end lost 0 bases, and 5 bases lay between the germline ends. The CDR3 loop reads CASSFSSTDTQYF. DNA of the CDR3: TGTGCCAGCAGTTTCAGTAGCACAGATACGCAGTATTTT.

V usage is TRBV18 and J usage is TRBJ2-7; D remains unclear. Germline-derived CDR1 and CDR2 are KGHSH and LQKENI. The germline V and J ends were trimmed by 3 bases and 2 bases, with 11 bases remaining between them. This CDR3 has 14 amino acids. CDR3 sequence: CASSPFGRTYEQYF. As DNA, the CDR3 is TGTGCCAGCTCACCCTTCGGCAGGACCTACGAGCAGTACTTC.

This chain uses TRBV10-2 with TRBJ1-6, with TRBD1 as a possible D gene (6 bases). CDR3 size: 15 residues. The germline gives CDR1 WSHSY, CDR2 SAAADI. Trimming stripped 0 bases from V and 5 bases from J, with 8 bases between. As DNA, the CDR3 is TGCGCCAGCAGTGAGTCGGCAGGGGATAATTCACCCCTCCACTTT. Translated: CASSESAGDNSPLHF.

There are a few counts of this clone. The CDR3 region is CASSPRGAGELFF. The CDR3 region has the DNA TGTGCCAGCTCACCCAGGGGCGCCGGGGAGCTGTTTTTT. This chain links TRBV18 with TRBJ2-2; tentatively, D is TRBD1 (6 bases). CDR1 KGHSH and CDR2 LQKENI come from the germline V gene. V was pared by 3 bases and J by 6 bases, with 8 bases between. The CDR3 totals 13 residues.

This clone appeared once. The V call is TRBV9, the J call TRBJ2-5; 8 bases match TRBD2. Germline assignment: CDR1 SGDLS and CDR2 YYNGEE. The CDR3 loop spans 18 amino acids. J gave up 2 bases and V 0 bases, and 12 bases lay outside the gene matches. The CDR3 loop is CASSVGGGLAGSQETQYF. The CDR3, as DNA: TGTGCCAGCAGCGTAGGTGGTGGTTTAGCGGGGTCGCAAGAGACCCAGTACTTC. The complete variable domain, with remaining parts taken from reference TRBV9 and TRBJ2-5, reads DSGVTQTPKHLITATGQRVTLRCSPRSGDLSVYWYQQSLDQGLQFLIQYYNGEERAKGNILERFSAQQFPDLHSELNLSSLELGDSALYFCASSVGGGLAGSQETQYFGPGTRLLVL.

The V call is TRBV29-1, the J call TRBJ1-1, with D possibly being TRBD1 (6 bases). Trimming left V 7 bases short and J 10 bases short, with 34 bases between. Germline CDR1 reads SQVTM; CDR2 reads ANQGSEA. The CDR3 length is 17 residues. CDR3 DNA: TGCAGCGGGTCGACAGGAGGGGGTAAACTTCTCGGGACGGGAGCTTTCTTT. Its protein product is CSGSTGGGKLLGTGAFF.

Here the CDR3 DNA reads TGTGCCAGCTCACCACAGGATACGCAGTATTTT. Protein product: CASSPQDTQYF. The J gene is TRBJ2-3, the V gene TRBV18; D is undetermined. The CDR3 contains 11 residues. Germline V gene data show CDR1 as KGHSH and CDR2 as LQKENI. V was clipped by 1 base and J by 6 bases, with 2 bases between them. Looking up the rest from reference TRBV18 and TRBJ2-3 gives the full variable domain: NAGVMQNPRHLVRRRGQEARLRCSPMKGHSHVYWYRQLPEEGLKFMVYLQKENIIDESGMPKERFSAEFPKEGPSILRIQQVVRGDSAAYFCASSPQDTQYFGPGTRLTVL.

This clone has a single count. The gene calls are TRBV9 and TRBJ2-4; tentatively, D is TRBD1 (6 bases). The CDR3 length is 16 residues. With 3 bases removed from V and 0 bases from J, the gap between germline ends came to 13 bases. Germline CDR1 reads SGDLS; CDR2 reads YYNGEE. The CDR3 DNA sequence: TGTGCCAGCAGCGCTACAGGGCAGATAGCCAAAAACATTCAGTACTTC. It encodes CASSATGQIAKNIQYF.

The rearrangement links TRBV29-1 to TRBJ1-2; no definite D call. CDR1 is SQVTM and CDR2 is ANQGSEA in the germline V gene. The CDR3 length is 11 residues. Trimming cost V 8 bases and J 4 bases, with 11 bases left between them. CDR3 residues: CSFQALYGYTF. CDR3 DNA: TGCAGCTTCCAGGCGCTCTATGGCTACACCTTC.

V is TRBV5-1 and J is TRBJ1-1, with D uncertain. V shed 0 bases and J shed 4 bases, with 7 bases lying between them. Germline V gene lookup returns CDR1 SGHRS and CDR2 YFSETQ. The CDR3 totals 13 residues. The CDR3 nucleotides are TGCGCCAGCAGCTTGGAGGAATTCACTGAAGCTTTCTTT. It codes for CASSLEEFTEAFF.